The T cell receptor beta chain described here comes from a study of regulatory T cells in long-lasting Graves disease. The CDR3 is 15 amino acids. The germline V gene encodes CDR1 MNHEY and CDR2 SVGAGI. V was clipped by 4 bases and J by 5 bases; unmatched bases: 10. Time point here: persistent/refractory GD, antithyroid drugs over 5 years with positive TRAb. PBMCs were the source of the RNA used for TCR sequencing. Nine milliliters of peripheral blood were taken and placed in EDTA tubes. Whole-study findings and limits: Persistent patients had a count of shared public clonotypes (approximately 3,000) that exceeded that of new patients (around 960). The analysis examined peripheral blood only and excluded thyroid tissue.

Arm-PCR of CDR3 regions with iRepertoire HTBI primers generated TCR beta libraries. MiXCR, run by TCRdb on the multiplex PCR reads, gives a single entry per CDR3 protein. The sample has a few hundred thousand distinct CDR3 sequences; around a quarter are singletons. This clonotype was observed a handful of times. Its matching antigen is unknown. Sequenced material: peripheral blood mononuclear cells (PBMCs), taken when the disease was refractory, from a patient treated with antithyroid drugs. The clonotype was recovered from a female donor with Graves disease. The chain combines TRBV6-5 with TRBJ2-7; TRBD1 agrees at 8 bases. The CDR3 nucleotides read TGTGCCAGCAGTTTGCGGACAGGGAGAGGCGACGAGCAGTACTTC. The encoded protein is CASSLRTGRGDEQYF.